Sequencing of this T cell receptor beta chain was carried out in a study of cytomegalovirus exposure and HLA in healthy donors. The PCR ran on 60 Vbeta and 13 Jbeta primers. Some clones are missing from TCRdb's copy, which holds only in-frame ones; the method was immunoSEQ multiplex PCR. The repertoire consists of roughly 180,000 clones, with roughly 84% occurring once and the leading ten covering about 1.5%. All the people who gave samples were healthy bone marrow donors. Germline assignment: CDR1 LGHNA and CDR2 YNFKEQ. There are 16 residues in the CDR3. Trimming took 1 base from V and 7 from J, leaving 20 bases between them. This clone was recorded once.

Source material: PBMCs. This TCR came from a male donor in good health and CMV-seronegative. The V call is TRBV4-2, the J call TRBJ2-7, with D perhaps matching TRBD2 (7 bases). CDR3 protein: CASSQGVGGGIGEQYF. The CDR3 region has the DNA TGTGCCAGCAGCCAAGGGGTAGGGGGGGGGATAGGGGAGCAGTACTTC.